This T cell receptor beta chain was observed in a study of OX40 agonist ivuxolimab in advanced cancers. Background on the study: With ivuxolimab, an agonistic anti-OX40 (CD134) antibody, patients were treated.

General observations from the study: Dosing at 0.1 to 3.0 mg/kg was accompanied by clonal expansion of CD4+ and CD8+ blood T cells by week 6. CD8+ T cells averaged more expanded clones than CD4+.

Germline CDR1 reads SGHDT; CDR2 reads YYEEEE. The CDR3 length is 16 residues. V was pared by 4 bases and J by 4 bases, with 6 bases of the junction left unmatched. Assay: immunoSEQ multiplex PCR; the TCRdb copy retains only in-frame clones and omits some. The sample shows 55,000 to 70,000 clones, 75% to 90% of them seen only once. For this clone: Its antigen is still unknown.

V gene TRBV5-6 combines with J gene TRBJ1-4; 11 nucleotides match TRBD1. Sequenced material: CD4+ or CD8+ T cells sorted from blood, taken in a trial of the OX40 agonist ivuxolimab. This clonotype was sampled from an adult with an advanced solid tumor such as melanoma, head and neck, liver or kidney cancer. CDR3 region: CASSERDRGINEKLFF. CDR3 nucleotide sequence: TGTGCCAGCAGCGAGAGGGACAGGGGGATTAATGAAAAACTGTTTTTT.